This T cell receptor beta chain was captured by sequencing in a study of response to subunit inactivated influenza vaccine. TCRdb used MiXCR to reprocess the RT-PCR reads, holding one entry per CDR3 protein. Found here are around 470,000 distinct CDR3 sequences, 6% to 9% of them singletons; the top ten hold less than 15%. The sample holds a few counts of this clonotype. The sequencing here drew on PBMCs from blood, taken around 25 months after vaccination. The sequence was collected from a man between 50 and 75 years old who received an inactivated influenza vaccine.

The CDR3 region has the DNA TGCGCCAGCAGCAATAGACAGGATACAATGAACACTGAAGCTTTCTTT. Protein sequence: CASSNRQDTMNTEAFF. This chain uses TRBV5-1 with TRBJ1-1; perhaps TRBD1 as D (6 bases). Germline V gives CDR1 SGHRS, CDR2 YFSETQ. V lost 4 bases to trimming and J lost 0 bases, with 16 bases between them. This CDR3 is built from 16 residues.